This TCR beta chain was identified during a study of OX40 agonist ivuxolimab in advanced cancers. Study outcomes and limitations: CD4+ T cells averaged fewer expanded clones than CD8+ T cells.

Notes on this clone: Its antigen is not identified. At one end the junction does not follow the germline gene, possibly because of a read error.

The germline CDR1 and CDR2 sequences are MNHEY and SMNVEV (reference sequence). The CDR3 is made up of 14 amino acids. Measured with immunoSEQ multiplex PCR; TCRdb has only the in-frame clones, and not every one. The table includes 65,000 to 70,000 clones, 85% to 90% detected once. This TCR derives from an adult with an advanced solid tumor such as melanoma, head and neck, liver or kidney cancer. V gene TRBV27 combines with J gene TRBJ1-1, with 7 bases lining up with TRBD1. The starting material was CD4+ or CD8+ T cells sorted from blood, obtained in a trial of the OX40 agonist ivuxolimab. CDR3 amino acids: CASNLQGKGTEAFF. The CDR3 coding sequence is TGTGCCAGCAATTTACAGGGGAAGGGGACTGAAGCTTTCTTT.